These T cell receptor beta chains were read from a single sample in a study of blood T cells in healthy people across ages. TCRdb reprocessed the 5' RACE reads via MiXCR and lists one record per CDR3 protein. Of about 1.6 million distinct CDR3 sequences listed, about 32% are singletons. The material sequenced was blood. These receptors all come from a woman in her 30s in good health. Both conserved end residues are part of each CDR3. A D gene is named only where the DNA matches it firmly. The size of a clone is reported for some rows only, either as once, few or many, or as a class for expanded clones.

size: NA
J: TRBJ2-7
V: TRBV5-1
D: NA
CDR3: CASSLSRSSPYEQYF
DNA: TGCGCCAGCAGCCTCAGTCGGTCGAGCCCCTACGAGCAGTACTTC

size: NA
J: TRBJ1-1
V: TRBV20-1
D: TRBD1
CDR3: CSATGQMNTEAFF
DNA: TGCAGTGCGACGGGACAGATGAACACTGAAGCTTTCTTT

size: once
J: TRBJ1-5
V: TRBV15
D: TRBD1
CDR3: CATTRDRGRDQPQHF
DNA: TGTGCCACCACCAGAGACAGGGGCAGGGATCAGCCCCAGCATTTT

size: NA
J: TRBJ1-2
V: TRBV12-3/TRBV12-4
D: NA
CDR3: CASSDGAGTRGYTF
DNA: TGTGCCAGCAGTGACGGGGCAGGGACTCGTGGCTACACCTTC

size: NA
J: TRBJ1-2
V: TRBV20-1
D: NA
CDR3: CRGLGTAAGNYGYTF
DNA: TGCAGGGGACTCGGGACCGCCGCTGGCAACTATGGCTACACCTTC

size: few
J: TRBJ2-7
V: TRBV6-5
D: TRBD1
CDR3: CASSYSVPGQASYEQYF
DNA: TGTGCCAGCAGTTACTCAGTCCCGGGACAGGCTTCCTACGAGCAGTACTTC

size: few
J: TRBJ2-1
V: TRBV7-3
D: NA
CDR3: CASSYDGNEQFF
DNA: TGTGCCAGCAGCTACGACGGGAATGAGCAGTTCTTC

size: few
J: TRBJ1-2
V: TRBV7-8
D: TRBD1
CDR3: CASSSKTGTGGKNHYGYTF
DNA: TGTGCCAGCAGCTCCAAAACCGGGACAGGGGGCAAAAATCACTATGGCTACACCTTC

size: NA
J: TRBJ2-1
V: TRBV5-1
D: NA
CDR3: CASSLNGNEQFF
DNA: TGTGCCAGCAGCTTAAATGGGAATGAGCAGTTCTTC

size: NA
J: TRBJ1-2
V: TRBV4-1
D: TRBD1
CDR3: CASSQEGDRGLGYTF
DNA: TGCGCCAGCAGCCAAGAAGGAGACAGGGGGCTTGGCTACACCTTC

size: few
J: TRBJ1-5
V: TRBV11-2
D: TRBD1
CDR3: CASSSGQKNQPQHF
DNA: TGTGCCAGCAGTTCGGGACAGAAGAATCAGCCCCAGCATTTT

size: NA
J: TRBJ2-5
V: TRBV11-3
D: TRBD1
CDR3: CASSLGVGGEETQYF
DNA: TGTGCCAGCAGCTTAGGTGTAGGGGGCGAGGAGACCCAGTACTTC

size: NA
J: TRBJ1-1
V: TRBV6-1
D: NA
CDR3: CASRTPGGSTEAFF
DNA: TGTGCCAGCAGGACTCCGGGAGGAAGCACTGAAGCTTTCTTT

size: NA
J: TRBJ2-3
V: TRBV5-1
D: NA
CDR3: CASSLEGRAGADTQYF
DNA: TGCGCCAGCAGCTTGGAAGGGCGAGCTGGGGCAGATACGCAGTATTTT

size: NA
J: TRBJ2-1
V: TRBV3-1
D: TRBD2
CDR3: CASSQVFVAGDNEQFF
DNA: TGTGCCAGCAGCCAAGTTTTTGTAGCGGGAGACAATGAGCAGTTCTTC

size: few
J: TRBJ2-3
V: TRBV4-1
D: TRBD2
CDR3: CASSQGLAGTSVDTQYF
DNA: TGCGCCAGCAGCCAAGGGCTAGCGGGGACGAGTGTGGATACGCAGTATTTT

size: few
J: TRBJ2-2
V: TRBV11-2
D: NA
CDR3: CASSSSGFGELFF
DNA: TGTGCCAGCAGCTCATCAGGCTTCGGGGAGCTGTTTTTT

size: NA
J: TRBJ1-2
V: TRBV28
D: NA
CDR3: CASSLASLGGYTF
DNA: TGTGCCAGCAGTTTAGCCTCGTTGGGAGGCTACACCTTC

size: NA
J: TRBJ2-2
V: TRBV20-1
D: NA
CDR3: CSARDDIGGRQTKGTGELFF
DNA: TGCAGTGCTAGAGATGATATCGGAGGGAGACAGACCAAGGGGACCGGGGAGCTGTTTTTT

size: NA
J: TRBJ2-1
V: TRBV2
D: TRBD1
CDR3: CASQTGQGGIDEQFF
DNA: TGTGCCAGCCAAACGGGACAGGGTGGTATAGATGAGCAGTTCTTC